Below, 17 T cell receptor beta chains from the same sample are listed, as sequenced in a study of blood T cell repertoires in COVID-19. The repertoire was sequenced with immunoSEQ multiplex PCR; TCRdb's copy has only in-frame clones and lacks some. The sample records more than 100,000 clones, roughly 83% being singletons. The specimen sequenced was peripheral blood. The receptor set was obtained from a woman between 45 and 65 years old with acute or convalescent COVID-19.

CDR3 loop: CASKAPNPYNEQFF. DNA for the CDR3: TGTGCCAGCAAAGCTCCAAACCCCTACAATGAGCAGTTCTTC. The chain is built from TRBV5-4 and TRBJ2-1; D is unresolved. The CDR3 has 14 amino acids. V dropped 6 bases and J dropped 2 bases, with 12 bases sitting between them. Germline loops: CDR1 SGHNT, CDR2 YYREEE (reference sequence).

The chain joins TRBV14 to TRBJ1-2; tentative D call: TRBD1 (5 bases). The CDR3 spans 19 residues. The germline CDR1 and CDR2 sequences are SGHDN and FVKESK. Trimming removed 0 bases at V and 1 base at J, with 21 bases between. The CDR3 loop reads CASSQDKVQAGAINYGYTF. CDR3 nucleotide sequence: TGTGCCAGCAGCCAAGATAAGGTTCAGGCTGGGGCGATTAACTATGGCTACACCTTC.

DNA for the CDR3: TGTGCCTGGAGTGTAGGTAGCTCCTCGGGGGAAAAACTGTTTTTT. This codes for CAWSVGSSSGEKLFF. The chain links TRBV30 to TRBJ1-4; D is ambiguous. The CDR3 sequence is 15 residues long. The V gene lost 0 bases and the J gene lost 8 bases, with 16 bases spanning the gap. Looked up from germline, CDR1 is GTSNPN and CDR2 is SVGIG (reference sequence).

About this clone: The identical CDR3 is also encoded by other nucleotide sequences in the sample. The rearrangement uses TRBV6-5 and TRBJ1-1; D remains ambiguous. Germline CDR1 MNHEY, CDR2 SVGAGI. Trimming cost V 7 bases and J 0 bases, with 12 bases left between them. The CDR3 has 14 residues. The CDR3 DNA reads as TGTGCCAGCACCCGCGGAGTTATGAACACTGAAGCTTTCTTT. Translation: CASTRGVMNTEAFF.

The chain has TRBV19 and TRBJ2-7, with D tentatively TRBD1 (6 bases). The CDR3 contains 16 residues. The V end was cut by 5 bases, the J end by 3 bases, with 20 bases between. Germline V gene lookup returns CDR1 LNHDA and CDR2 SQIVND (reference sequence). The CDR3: CASSAARGSFYYEQYF. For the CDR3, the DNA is TGTGCCAGTAGTGCAGCCAGGGGTTCGTTTTACTACGAGCAGTACTTC.

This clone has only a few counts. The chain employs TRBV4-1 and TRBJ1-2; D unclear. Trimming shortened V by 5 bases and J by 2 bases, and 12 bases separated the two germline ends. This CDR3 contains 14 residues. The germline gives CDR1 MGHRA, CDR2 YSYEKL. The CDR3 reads CASSEAGTNYGYTF. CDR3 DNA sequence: TGCGCCAGCAGCGAAGCAGGAACCAACTATGGCTACACCTTC.

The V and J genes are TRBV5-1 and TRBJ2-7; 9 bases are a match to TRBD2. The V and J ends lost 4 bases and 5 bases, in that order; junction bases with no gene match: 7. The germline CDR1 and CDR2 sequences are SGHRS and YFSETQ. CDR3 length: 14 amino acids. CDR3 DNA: TGCGCCAGCAGCCCTGGACTAGCGTTAAACGAGCAGTACTTC. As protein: CASSPGLALNEQYF.

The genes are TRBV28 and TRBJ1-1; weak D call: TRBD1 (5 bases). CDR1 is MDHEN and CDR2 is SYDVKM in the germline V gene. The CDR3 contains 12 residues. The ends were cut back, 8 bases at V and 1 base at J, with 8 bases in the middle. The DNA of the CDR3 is TGTGCCAGCCGAACAGGGAACACTGAAGCTTTCTTT. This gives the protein CASRTGNTEAFF.

In nucleotides, the CDR3 is TGTGCCAGCAGCTCTAGCGGGGGGGCGTCCAATGAGCAGTTCTTC. Encoded protein: CASSSSGGASNEQFF. The chain joins TRBV7-2 to TRBJ2-1; 12 bases agree with TRBD2. In germline, CDR1 is SGHTA, CDR2 FQGNSA. This CDR3 contains 15 residues. V lost 4 bases, J lost 6 bases, and 4 bases stayed unmatched.

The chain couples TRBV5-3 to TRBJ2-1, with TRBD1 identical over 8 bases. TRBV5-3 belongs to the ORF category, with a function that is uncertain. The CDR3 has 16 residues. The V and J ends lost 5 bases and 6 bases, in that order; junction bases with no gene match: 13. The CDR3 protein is CARRKACGQGFNEQFF. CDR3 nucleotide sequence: TGTGCCAGAAGAAAAGCGTGTGGACAGGGATTCAATGAGCAGTTCTTC.

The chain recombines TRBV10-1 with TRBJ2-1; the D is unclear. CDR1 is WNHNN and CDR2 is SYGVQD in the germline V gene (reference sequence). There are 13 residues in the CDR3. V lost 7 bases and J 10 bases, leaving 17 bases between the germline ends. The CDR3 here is CASTMAGDGEQFF. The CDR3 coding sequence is TGCGCCAGCACTATGGCTGGAGACGGCGAGCAGTTCTTC.

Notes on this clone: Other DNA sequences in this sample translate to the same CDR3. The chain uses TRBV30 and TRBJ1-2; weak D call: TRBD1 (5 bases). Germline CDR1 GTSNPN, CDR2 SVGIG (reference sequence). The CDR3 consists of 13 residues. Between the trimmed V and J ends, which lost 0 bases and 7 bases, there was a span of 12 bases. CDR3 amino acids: CAWSVGGAGGYTF. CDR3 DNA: TGTGCCTGGAGTGTTGGTGGGGCAGGTGGCTACACCTTC.

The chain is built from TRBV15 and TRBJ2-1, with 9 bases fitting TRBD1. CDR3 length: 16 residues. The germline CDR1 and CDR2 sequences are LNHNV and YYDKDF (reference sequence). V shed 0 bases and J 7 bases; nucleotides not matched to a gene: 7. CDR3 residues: CATSREPGQGFNEQFF. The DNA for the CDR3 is TGTGCCACCAGCAGAGAACCGGGACAGGGCTTTAATGAGCAGTTCTTC.

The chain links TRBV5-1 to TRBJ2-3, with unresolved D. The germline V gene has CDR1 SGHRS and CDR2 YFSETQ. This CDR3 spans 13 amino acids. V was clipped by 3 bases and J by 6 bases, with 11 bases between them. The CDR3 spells CASSSIPRDTQYF. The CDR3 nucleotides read TGCGCCAGCAGCTCCATTCCCAGGGATACGCAGTATTTT.

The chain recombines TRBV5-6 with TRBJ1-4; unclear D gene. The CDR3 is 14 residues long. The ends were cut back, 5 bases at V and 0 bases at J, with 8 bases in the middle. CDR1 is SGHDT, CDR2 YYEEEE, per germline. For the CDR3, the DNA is TGTGCCAGCAGTTCAGGCTCAACTAATGAAAAACTGTTTTTT. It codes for CASSSGSTNEKLFF.

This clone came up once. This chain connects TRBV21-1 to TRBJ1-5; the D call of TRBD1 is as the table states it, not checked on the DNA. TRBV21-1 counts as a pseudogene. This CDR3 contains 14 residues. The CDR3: CASSLRDSNQPQHF. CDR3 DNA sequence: TGTGCCAGCAGCCTCAGGGATAGCAATCAGCCCCAGCATTTT.

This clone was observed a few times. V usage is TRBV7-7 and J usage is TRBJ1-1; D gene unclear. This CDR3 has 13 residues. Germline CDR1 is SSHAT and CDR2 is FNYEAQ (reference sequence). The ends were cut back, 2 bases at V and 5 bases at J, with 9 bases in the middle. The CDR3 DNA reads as TGTGCCAGCAGCTTACTCCCGGGAACTGAAGCTTTCTTT. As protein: CASSLLPGTEAFF.